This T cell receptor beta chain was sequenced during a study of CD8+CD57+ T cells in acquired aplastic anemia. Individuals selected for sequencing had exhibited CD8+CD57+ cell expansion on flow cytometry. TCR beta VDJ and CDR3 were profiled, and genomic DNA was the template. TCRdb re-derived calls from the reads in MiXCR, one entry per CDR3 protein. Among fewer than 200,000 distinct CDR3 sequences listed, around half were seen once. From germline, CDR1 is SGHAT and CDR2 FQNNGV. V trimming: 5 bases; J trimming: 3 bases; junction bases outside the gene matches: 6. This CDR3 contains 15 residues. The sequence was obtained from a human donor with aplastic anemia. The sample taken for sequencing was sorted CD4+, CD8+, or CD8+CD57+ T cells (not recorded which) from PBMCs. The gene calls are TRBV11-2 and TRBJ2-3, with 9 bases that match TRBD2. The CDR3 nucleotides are TGTGCCAGCAGCCCTTGGACTAGCGTAACAGATACGCAGTATTTT. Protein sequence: CASSPWTSVTDTQYF.